This record looks at one T cell receptor beta chain sequence and its context. The data were taken from a study of blood T cell repertoires in COVID-19. Study background: Sources were T cells, B-cell-depleted T cells, or PBMCs; the material itself was cDNA or gDNA.

Clones were sequenced by immunoSEQ multiplex PCR, and TCRdb holds only the in-frame ones, with some missing. The data show some 35,000 clones, around 90% seen once. V was pared by 8 bases and J by 8 bases, with 9 bases of the junction left unmatched. The CDR3 is made up of 13 amino acids. The rearrangement links TRBV12-3 or TRBV12-4 to TRBJ1-2; 9 bases are a match to TRBD1. Sequences were obtained from peripheral blood. This clonotype originated in a human donor in a cohort sampled during active COVID-19. CDR3 DNA: TGTGCCAGCGGGACAGGGAAAGGGAGCGGCTACACCTTC. Amino acids: CASGTGKGSGYTF.